This T cell receptor (beta chain) was recorded in a study of blood T cell repertoires in COVID-19. Study in general: Spain, Italy and the United States supplied samples that represented acute and convalescent COVID-19.

The protocol was immunoSEQ multiplex PCR, while the TCRdb copy is restricted to in-frame clones and leaves out a portion. The data show 250,000 to 400,000 clones, with 70% to 90% seen just once and 1.5% to 2% held by the top ten. CDR1 SEHNR and CDR2 FQNEAQ come from the germline V gene (reference sequence). V was clipped by 2 bases and J by 6 bases, with 8 bases between them. The length of the CDR3 is 13 residues. The specimen sequenced was peripheral blood. The TCR comes from a woman in her twenties or thirties with COVID-19, enrolled during active disease. This rearrangement joins TRBV7-9 to TRBJ1-3; D not certain. The CDR3 DNA follows: TGTGCCAGCAGCTTATTTGAGTCAAACACCATATATTTT. Protein sequence: CASSLFESNTIYF.